This T cell receptor beta chain is from a study of OX40 agonist ivuxolimab in advanced cancers. Across the study: Dose-escalation subjects each had hepatocellular carcinoma, melanoma, renal cell or head and neck cancer.

The CDR3 length is 13 residues. Trimming left V 8 bases short and J 3 bases short, with 11 bases between. Germline V gene lookup returns CDR1 MNHEY and CDR2 SMNVEV (reference sequence). Prior autoimmune disease or systemic immunosuppression barred patients. This clone was seen once. Antigen unknown. General observations from the study: Doses of 0.1 to 3.0 mg/kg were accompanied by clonal expansion of CD4+ and CD8+ blood T cells by week 6. Nonresponders included some who also had low normalized T-cell clonal expansion.

The assay was immunoSEQ multiplex PCR, and TCRdb's table has in-frame clones only and misses some. This table has just over 95,000 clones, nearly 90% appearing once. The J gene is TRBJ1-5, the V gene TRBV27, with D uncertain. This TCR was recovered from an adult with an advanced solid tumor such as melanoma, head and neck, liver or kidney cancer. The sequencing used CD4+ or CD8+ T cells sorted from blood, collected in a trial of the OX40 agonist ivuxolimab. DNA of the CDR3: TGTGCCAGCTCTAGCAGTTTCAATCAGCCCCAGCATTTT. Encoded protein: CASSSSFNQPQHF.